This T cell receptor beta chain appears in the sequencing data of a study of T cell responses to AZD1222 COVID-19 vaccine. Only in-frame clones appear in the TCRdb table, and some are missing; sequencing was by immunoSEQ multiplex PCR. The sample lists under 150,000 clones; 90% were seen once. This clone was seen once. V was shortened by 4 bases and J by 2 bases, with 13 bases between the two germline ends. The CDR3 runs to 15 residues. Specimen: peripheral blood, collected on day 0 of AZD1222 vaccination. V usage is TRBV5-3 and J usage is TRBJ1-5; maybe TRBD1 (6 bases). TRBV5-3 falls under the ORF class, with uncertain function. The sequence was collected from an adult in good health. CDR3 nucleotides: TGTGCCAGAAGCACCCAGGGGTATTGCAATCAGCCCCAGCATTTT. The encoded protein is CARSTQGYCNQPQHF.